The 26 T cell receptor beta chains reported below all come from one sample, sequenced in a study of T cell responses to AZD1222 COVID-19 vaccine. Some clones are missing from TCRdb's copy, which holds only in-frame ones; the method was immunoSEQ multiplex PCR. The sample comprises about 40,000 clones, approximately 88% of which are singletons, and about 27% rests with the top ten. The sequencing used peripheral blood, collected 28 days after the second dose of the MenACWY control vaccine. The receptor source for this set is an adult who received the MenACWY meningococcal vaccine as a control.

The CDR3 DNA reads TGTGCCAGCAGCTTGGGCCTAGCGGGAGATACGCAGTATTTT. Translated, it gives CASSLGLAGDTQYF. This sequence joins TRBV7-3 and TRBJ2-3; 8 positions match TRBD2. The V gene end was trimmed by 3 bases and the J gene end by 5 bases; junction bases not matched to a gene: 4. Germline V gene lookup returns CDR1 SGHTA and CDR2 FQGTGA. CDR3 length: 14 amino acids.

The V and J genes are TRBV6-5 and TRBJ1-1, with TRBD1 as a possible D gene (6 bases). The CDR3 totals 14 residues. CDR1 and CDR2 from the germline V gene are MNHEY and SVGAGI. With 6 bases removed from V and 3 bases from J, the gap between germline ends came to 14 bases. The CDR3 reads CASSIGGRDTEAFF. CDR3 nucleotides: TGTGCCAGCAGCATAGGGGGGCGGGACACTGAAGCTTTCTTT.

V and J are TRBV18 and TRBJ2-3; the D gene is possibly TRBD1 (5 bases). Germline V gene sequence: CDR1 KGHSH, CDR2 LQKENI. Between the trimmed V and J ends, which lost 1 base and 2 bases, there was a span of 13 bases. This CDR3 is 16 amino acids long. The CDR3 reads CASSPQDMRPTDTQYF. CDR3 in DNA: TGTGCCAGCTCACCACAGGACATGAGGCCCACAGATACGCAGTATTTT.

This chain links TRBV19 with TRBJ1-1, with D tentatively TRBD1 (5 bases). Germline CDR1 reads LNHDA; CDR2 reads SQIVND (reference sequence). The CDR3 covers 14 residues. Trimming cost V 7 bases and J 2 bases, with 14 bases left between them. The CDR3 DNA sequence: TGTGCCAGTAAACTCCAGGGTTCCAACACTGAAGCTTTCTTT. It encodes CASKLQGSNTEAFF.

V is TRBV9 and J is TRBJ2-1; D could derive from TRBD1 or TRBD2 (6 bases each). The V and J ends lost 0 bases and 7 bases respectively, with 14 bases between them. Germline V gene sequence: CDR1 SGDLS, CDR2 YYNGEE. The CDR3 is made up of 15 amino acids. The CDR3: CASSVGRQGRNEQFF. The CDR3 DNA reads TGTGCCAGCAGCGTAGGTCGGCAGGGGAGGAATGAGCAGTTCTTC.

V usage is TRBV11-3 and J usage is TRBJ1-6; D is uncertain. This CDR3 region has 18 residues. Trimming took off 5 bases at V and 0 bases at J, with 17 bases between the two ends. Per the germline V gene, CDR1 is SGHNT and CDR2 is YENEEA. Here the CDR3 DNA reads TGTGCCAGCAGCCCAGTCGCTGAGCCGAGCTCCTATAATTCACCCCTCCACTTT. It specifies CASSPVAEPSSYNSPLHF.

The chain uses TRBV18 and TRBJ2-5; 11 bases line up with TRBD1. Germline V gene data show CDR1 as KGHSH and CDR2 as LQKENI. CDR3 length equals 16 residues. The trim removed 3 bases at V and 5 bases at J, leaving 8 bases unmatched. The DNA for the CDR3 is TGTGCCAGCTCACCCTCCGGACAGGGGGCCTGGGAGACCCAGTACTTC. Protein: CASSPSGQGAWETQYF.

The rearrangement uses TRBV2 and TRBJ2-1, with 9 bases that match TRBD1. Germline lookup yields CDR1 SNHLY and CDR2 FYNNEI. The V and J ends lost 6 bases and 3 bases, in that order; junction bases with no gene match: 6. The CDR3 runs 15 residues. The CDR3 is CASSDRGGFYNEQFF. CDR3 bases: TGTGCCAGCAGCGACAGGGGGGGCTTCTACAATGAGCAGTTCTTC. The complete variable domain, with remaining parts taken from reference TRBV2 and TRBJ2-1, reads EPEVTQTPSHQVTQMGQEVILRCVPISNHLYFYWYRQILGQKVEFLVSFYNNEISEKSEIFDDQFSVERPDGSNFTLKIRSTKLEDSAMYFCASSDRGGFYNEQFFGPGTRLTVL.

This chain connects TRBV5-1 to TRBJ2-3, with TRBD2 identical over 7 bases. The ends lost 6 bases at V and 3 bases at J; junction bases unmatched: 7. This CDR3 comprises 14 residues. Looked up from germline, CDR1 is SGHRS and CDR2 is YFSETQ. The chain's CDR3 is CASIPGGLTDTQYF. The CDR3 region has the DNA TGCGCCAGCATACCGGGAGGTTTAACAGATACGCAGTATTTT.

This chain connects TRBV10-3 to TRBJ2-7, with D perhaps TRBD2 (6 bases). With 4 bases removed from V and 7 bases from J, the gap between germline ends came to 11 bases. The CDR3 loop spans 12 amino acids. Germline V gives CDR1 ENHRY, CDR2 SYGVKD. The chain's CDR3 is CAISGMGLEQYF. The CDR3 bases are TGTGCCATCAGTGGGATGGGACTTGAGCAGTACTTC.

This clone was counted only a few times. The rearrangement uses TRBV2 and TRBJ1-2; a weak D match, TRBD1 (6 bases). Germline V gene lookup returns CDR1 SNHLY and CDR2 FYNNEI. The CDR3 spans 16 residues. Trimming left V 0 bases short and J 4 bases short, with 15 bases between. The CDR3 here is CASSEARVQGGYGYTF. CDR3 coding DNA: TGTGCCAGCAGTGAAGCGCGCGTACAGGGCGGCTATGGCTACACCTTC.

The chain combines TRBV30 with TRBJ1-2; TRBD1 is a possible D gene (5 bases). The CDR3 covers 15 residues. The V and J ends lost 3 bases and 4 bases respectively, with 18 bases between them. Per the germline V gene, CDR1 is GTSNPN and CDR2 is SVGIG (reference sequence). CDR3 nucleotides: TGTGCCTGGAGCGGAACCAGGGAGAACGCCTATGGCTACACCTTC. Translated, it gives CAWSGTRENAYGYTF.

DNA for the CDR3: TGTGCCAGCAGCCCTCGATCCCTAGCGGGAGGACGCACAGATACGCAGTATTTT. Translated, it gives CASSPRSLAGGRTDTQYF. J is TRBJ2-3 and V is TRBV9, with 11 bases matching TRBD2. The CDR3 length is 18 residues. V lost 4 bases, J lost 1 base, and 11 bases stayed unmatched. The germline gives CDR1 SGDLS, CDR2 YYNGEE. Based on the CDR3 plus reference TRBV9 and TRBJ2-3, the full variable domain is DSGVTQTPKHLITATGQRVTLRCSPRSGDLSVYWYQQSLDQGLQFLIQYYNGEERAKGNILERFSAQQFPDLHSELNLSSLELGDSALYFCASSPRSLAGGRTDTQYFGPGTRLTVL.

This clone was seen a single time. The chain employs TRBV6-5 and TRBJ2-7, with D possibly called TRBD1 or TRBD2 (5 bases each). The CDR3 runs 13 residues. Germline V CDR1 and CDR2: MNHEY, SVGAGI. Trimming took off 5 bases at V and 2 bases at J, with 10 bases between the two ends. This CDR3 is CASSQGPAYEQYF. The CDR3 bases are TGTGCCAGCAGTCAGGGACCGGCCTACGAGCAGTACTTC.

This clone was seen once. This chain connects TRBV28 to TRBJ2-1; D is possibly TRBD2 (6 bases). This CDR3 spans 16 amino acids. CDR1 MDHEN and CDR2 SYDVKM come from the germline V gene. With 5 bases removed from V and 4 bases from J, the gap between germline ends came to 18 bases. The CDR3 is CASSDPGLQAYNEQFF. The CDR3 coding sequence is TGTGCCAGCAGTGACCCGGGACTTCAGGCGTACAATGAGCAGTTCTTC.

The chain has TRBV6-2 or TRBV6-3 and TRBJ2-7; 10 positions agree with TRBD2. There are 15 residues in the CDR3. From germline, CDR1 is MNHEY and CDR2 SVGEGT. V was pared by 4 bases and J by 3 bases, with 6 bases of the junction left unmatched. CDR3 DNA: TGTGCCAGCAGTTTGACACTAGCGGGACTCTACGAGCAGTACTTC. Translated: CASSLTLAGLYEQYF.

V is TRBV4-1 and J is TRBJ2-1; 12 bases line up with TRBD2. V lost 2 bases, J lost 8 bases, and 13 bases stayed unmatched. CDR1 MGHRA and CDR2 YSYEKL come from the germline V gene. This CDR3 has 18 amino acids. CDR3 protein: CASSQRGALAGGRDEQFF. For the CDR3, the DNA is TGCGCCAGCAGCCAACGGGGCGCCCTAGCGGGAGGGCGCGATGAGCAGTTCTTC.

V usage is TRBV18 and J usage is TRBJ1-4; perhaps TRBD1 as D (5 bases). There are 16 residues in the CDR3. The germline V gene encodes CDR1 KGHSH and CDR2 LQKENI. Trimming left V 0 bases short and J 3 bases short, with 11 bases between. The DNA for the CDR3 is TGTGCCAGCTCACCACCAGGGGCAAACCCTAATGAAAAACTGTTTTTT. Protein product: CASSPPGANPNEKLFF.

The CDR3 here is CASSLVEKLVGYYNEQFF. DNA for the CDR3: TGTGCCAGCAGCTTAGTGGAGAAGCTCGTAGGATACTACAATGAGCAGTTCTTC. This chain uses TRBV7-2 with TRBJ2-1; D gene unclear. Germline CDR1 and CDR2: SGHTA and FQGNSA. V was shortened by 1 base and J by 3 bases, with 19 bases between the two germline ends. This CDR3 has 18 residues.

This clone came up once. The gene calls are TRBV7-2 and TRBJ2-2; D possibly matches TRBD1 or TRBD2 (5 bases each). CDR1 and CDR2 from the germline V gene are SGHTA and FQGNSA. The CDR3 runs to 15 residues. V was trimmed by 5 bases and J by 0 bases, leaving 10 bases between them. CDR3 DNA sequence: TGTGCCAGCAGCCTAAGAGGGGCGAACACCGGGGAGCTGTTTTTT. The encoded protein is CASSLRGANTGELFF. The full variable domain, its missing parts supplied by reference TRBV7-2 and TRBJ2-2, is GAGVSQSPSNKVTEKGKDVELRCDPISGHTALYWYRQSLGQGLEFLIYFQGNSAPDKSGLPSDRFSAERTGGSVSTLTIQRTQQEDSAVYLCASSLRGANTGELFFGEGSRLTVL.

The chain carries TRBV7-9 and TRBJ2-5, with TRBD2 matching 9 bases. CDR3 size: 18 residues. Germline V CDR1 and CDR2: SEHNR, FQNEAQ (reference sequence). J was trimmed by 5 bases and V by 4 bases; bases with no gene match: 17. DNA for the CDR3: TGTGCCAGCAGCTCCCCGTTAAGCGGGAGGTCACATCCGGAGACCCAGTACTTC. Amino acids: CASSSPLSGRSHPETQYF.

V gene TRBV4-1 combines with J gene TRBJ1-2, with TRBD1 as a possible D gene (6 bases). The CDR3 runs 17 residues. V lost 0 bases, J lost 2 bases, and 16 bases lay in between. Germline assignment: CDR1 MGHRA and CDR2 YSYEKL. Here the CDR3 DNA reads TGCGCCAGCAGCCAAGATACGGTGGGCAGGGGAAACTATGGCTACACCTTC. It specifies CASSQDTVGRGNYGYTF.

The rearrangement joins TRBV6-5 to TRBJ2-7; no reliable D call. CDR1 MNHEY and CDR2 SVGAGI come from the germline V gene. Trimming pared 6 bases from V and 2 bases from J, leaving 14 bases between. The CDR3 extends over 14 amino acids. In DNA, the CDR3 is TGTGCCAGCAGCCCGCGGATAACCCCCTACGAGCAGTACTTC. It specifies CASSPRITPYEQYF.

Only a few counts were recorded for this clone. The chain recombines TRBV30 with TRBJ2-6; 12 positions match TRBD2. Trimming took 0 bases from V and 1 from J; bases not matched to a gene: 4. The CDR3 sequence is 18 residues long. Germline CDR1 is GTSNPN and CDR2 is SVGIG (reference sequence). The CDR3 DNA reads TGTGCCTGGAGTGTGAGACTAGCGGGAGTTTCTGGGGCCAACGTCCTGACTTTC. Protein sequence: CAWSVRLAGVSGANVLTF.

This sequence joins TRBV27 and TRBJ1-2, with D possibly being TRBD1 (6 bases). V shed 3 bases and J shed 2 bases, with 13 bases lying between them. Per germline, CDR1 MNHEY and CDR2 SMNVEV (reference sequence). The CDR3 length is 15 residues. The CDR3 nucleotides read TGTGCCAGCAGTTTGGGGGGGGCGAGGAACTATGGCTACACCTTC. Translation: CASSLGGARNYGYTF.

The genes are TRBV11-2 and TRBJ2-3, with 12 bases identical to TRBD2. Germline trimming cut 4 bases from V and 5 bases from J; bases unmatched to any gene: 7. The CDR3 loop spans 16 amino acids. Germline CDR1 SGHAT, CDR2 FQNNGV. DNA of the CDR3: TGTGCCAGCAGCTCCCTACTAGCGGGAGGCGGAGATACGCAGTATTTT. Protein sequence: CASSSLLAGGGDTQYF.